This paragraph reports one T cell receptor beta chain. This sample is drawn from a study of blood T cell repertoires in COVID-19. Looking at the study overall: The samples span acute and convalescent COVID-19 from the United States, Italy and Spain. The cDNA or gDNA used as material had been derived from T cells, B-cell-depleted T cells, or PBMCs.

Methods used by the authors: Amplified reference gene primers provided the basis for estimating nucleated cell counts. Assay used: immunoSEQ multiplex PCR; TCRdb lists only in-frame clones, some missing. V, J and clone size are taken as reported in that table, and D and trimming were inferred from the DNA itself. The sample lists about 240,000 clones, approximately 78% occurring once. Germline V gives CDR1 GTSNPN, CDR2 SVGIG (reference sequence). V was pared by 3 bases and J by 3 bases, with 20 bases between. CDR3 length equals 16 residues. The chain is built from TRBV30 and TRBJ2-5; a weak D match, TRBD1 (5 bases). The source of this sequence is an older woman with active or convalescent COVID-19. The sequenced sample was peripheral blood. As DNA, the CDR3 is TGTGCCTGGAGGAGAAGGGGCCGGATCACTAAAGAGACCCAGTACTTC. Protein: CAWRRRGRITKETQYF.